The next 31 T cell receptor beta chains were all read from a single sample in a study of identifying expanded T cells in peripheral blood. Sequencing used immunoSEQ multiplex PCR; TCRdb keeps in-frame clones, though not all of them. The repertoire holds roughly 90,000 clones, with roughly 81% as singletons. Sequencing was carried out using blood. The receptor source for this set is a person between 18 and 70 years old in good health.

This CDR3 reads CASSQNRGPGNTIYF. DNA of the CDR3: TGCGCCAGCAGCCAAAACAGGGGACCTGGAAACACCATATATTTT. V usage is TRBV4-3 and J usage is TRBJ1-3; 7 bases match TRBD1. There are 15 residues in the CDR3. V shed 2 bases and J 2 bases; nucleotides not matched to a gene: 3. From germline, CDR1 is LGHNA and CDR2 YSLEER.

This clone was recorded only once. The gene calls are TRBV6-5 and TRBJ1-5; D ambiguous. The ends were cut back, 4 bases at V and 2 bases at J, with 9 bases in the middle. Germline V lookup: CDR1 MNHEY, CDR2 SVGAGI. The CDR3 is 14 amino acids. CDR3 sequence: CASSSNKGNQPQHF. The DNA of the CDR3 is TGTGCCAGCAGTTCGAATAAAGGCAATCAGCCCCAGCATTTT.

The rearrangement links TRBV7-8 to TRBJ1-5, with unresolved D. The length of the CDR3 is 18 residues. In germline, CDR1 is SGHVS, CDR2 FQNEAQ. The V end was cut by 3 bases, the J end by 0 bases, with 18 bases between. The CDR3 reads CASSFYPPDRSSNQPQHF. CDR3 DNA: TGTGCCAGCAGCTTTTATCCACCCGATAGAAGTAGCAATCAGCCCCAGCATTTT.

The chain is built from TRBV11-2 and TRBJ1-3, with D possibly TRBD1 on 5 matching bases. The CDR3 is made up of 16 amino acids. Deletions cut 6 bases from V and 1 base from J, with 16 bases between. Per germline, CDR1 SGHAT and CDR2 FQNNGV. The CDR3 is CASRDQVGTSGNTIYF. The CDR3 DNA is TGTGCCAGCAGGGACCAGGTTGGGACGTCTGGAAACACCATATATTTT. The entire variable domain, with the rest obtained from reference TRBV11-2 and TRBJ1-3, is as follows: EAGVAQSPRYKIIEKRQSVAFWCNPISGHATLYWYQQILGQGPKLLIQFQNNGVVDDSQLPKDRFSAERLKGVDSTLKIQPAKLEDSAVYLCASRDQVGTSGNTIYFGEGSWLTVV.

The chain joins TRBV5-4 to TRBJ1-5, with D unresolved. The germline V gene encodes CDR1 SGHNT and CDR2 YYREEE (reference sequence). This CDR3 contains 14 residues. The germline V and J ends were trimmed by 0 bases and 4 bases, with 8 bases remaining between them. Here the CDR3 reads CASSLGGPNQPQHF. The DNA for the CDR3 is TGTGCCAGCAGCTTGGGCGGACCTAATCAGCCCCAGCATTTT. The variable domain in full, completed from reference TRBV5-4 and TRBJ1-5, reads ETGVTQSPTHLIKTRGQQVTLRCSSQSGHNTVSWYQQALGQGPQFIFQYYREEENGRGNFPPRFSGLQFPNYSSELNVNALELDDSALYLCASSLGGPNQPQHFGDGTRLSIL.

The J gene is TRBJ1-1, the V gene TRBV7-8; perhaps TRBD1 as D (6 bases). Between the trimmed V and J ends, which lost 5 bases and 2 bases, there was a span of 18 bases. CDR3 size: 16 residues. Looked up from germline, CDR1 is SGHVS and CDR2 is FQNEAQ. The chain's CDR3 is CASSPRSTGLNTEAFF. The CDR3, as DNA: TGTGCCAGCAGCCCCCGATCGACAGGCCTTAACACTGAAGCTTTCTTT.

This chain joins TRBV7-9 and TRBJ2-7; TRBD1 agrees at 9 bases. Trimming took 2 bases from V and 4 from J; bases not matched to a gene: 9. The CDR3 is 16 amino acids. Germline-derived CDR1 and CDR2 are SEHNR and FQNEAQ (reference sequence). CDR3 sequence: CASSLLGGTGSYEQYF. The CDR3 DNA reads TGTGCCAGCAGCTTATTGGGTGGGACAGGGTCGTACGAGCAGTACTTC.

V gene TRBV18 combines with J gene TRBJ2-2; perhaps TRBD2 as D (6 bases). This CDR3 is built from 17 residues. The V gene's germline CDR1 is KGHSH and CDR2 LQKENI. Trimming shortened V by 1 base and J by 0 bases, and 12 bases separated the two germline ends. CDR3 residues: CASSPLQTGANTGELFF. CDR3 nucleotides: TGTGCCAGCTCACCACTTCAAACGGGAGCGAACACCGGGGAGCTGTTTTTT.

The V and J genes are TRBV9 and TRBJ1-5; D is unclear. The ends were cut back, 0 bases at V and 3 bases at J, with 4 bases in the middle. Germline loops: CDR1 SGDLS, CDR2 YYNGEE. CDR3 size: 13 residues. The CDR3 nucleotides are TGTGCCAGCAGCGTAGAAAACAATCAGCCCCAGCATTTT. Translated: CASSVENNQPQHF.

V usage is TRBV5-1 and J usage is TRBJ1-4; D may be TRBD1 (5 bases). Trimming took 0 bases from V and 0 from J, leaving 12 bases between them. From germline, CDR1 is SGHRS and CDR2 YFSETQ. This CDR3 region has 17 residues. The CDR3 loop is CASSLARRAATNEKLFF. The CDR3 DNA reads TGCGCCAGCAGCTTGGCTCGCAGGGCTGCAACTAATGAAAAACTGTTTTTT.

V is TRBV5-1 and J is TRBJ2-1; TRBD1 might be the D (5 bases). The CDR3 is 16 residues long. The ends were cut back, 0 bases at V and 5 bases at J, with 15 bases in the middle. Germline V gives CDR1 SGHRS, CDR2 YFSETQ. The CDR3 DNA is TGCGCCAGCAGCTTGGATCCTAGGGGTGGGAACAATGAGCAGTTCTTC. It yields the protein CASSLDPRGGNNEQFF.

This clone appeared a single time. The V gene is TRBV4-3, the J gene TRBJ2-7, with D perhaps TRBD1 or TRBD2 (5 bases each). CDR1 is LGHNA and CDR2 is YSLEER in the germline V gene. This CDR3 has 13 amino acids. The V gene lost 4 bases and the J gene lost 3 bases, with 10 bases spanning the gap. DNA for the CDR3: TGCGCCAGCAGCCCCGGGACGTACTACGAGCAGTACTTC. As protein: CASSPGTYYEQYF.

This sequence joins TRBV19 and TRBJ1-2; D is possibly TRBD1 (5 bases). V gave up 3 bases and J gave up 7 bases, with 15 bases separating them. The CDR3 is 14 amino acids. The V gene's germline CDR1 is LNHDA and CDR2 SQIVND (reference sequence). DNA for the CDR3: TGTGCCAGTAGTATGGCAGGGCAAGTTGGTGGCTACACCTTC. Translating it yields CASSMAGQVGGYTF.

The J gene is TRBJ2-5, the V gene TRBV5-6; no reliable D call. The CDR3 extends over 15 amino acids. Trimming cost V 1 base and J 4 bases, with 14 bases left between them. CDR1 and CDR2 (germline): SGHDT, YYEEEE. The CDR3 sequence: CASSLMTDLLETQYF. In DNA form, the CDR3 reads TGTGCCAGCAGCTTGATGACGGATCTATTAGAGACCCAGTACTTC.

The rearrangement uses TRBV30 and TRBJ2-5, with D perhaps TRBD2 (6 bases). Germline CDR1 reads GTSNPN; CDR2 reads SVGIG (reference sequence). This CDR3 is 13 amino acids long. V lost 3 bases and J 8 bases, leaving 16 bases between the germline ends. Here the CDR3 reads CAWSPGLGGTQYF. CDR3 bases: TGTGCCTGGAGCCCGGGGCTCGGGGGAACCCAGTACTTC. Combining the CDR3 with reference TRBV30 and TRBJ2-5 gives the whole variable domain SQTIHQWPATLVQPVGSPLSLECTVEGTSNPNLYWYRQAAGRGLQLLFYSVGIGQISSEVPQNLSASRPQDRQFILSSKKLLLSDSGFYLCAWSPGLGGTQYFGPGTRLLVL.

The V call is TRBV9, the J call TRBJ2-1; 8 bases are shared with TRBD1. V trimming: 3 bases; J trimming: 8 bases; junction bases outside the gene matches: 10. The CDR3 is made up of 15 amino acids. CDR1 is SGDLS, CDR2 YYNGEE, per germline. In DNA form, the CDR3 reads TGTGCCAGCAGCGAGACCCAGGGGGCCAGGGATGAGCAGTTCTTC. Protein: CASSETQGARDEQFF.

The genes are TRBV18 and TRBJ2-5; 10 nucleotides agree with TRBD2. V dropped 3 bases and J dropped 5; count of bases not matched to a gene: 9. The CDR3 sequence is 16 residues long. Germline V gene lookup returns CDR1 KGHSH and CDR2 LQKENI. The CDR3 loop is CASSPSGGALQETQYF. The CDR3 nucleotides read TGTGCCAGCTCACCGAGCGGGGGGGCCTTACAGGAGACCCAGTACTTC.

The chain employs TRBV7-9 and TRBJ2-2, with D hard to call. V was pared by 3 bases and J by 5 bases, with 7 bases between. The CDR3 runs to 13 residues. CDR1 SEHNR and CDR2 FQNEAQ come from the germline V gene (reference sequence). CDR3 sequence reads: CASSFGGTGELFF. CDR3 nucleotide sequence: TGTGCCAGCAGCTTTGGTGGGACCGGGGAGCTGTTTTTT.

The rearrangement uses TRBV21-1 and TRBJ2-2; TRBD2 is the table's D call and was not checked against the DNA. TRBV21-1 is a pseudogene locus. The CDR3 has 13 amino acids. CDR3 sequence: CASSLMAGPKLFF. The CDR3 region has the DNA TGTGCCAGCAGCCTGATGGCGGGACCCAAGCTGTTTTTT.

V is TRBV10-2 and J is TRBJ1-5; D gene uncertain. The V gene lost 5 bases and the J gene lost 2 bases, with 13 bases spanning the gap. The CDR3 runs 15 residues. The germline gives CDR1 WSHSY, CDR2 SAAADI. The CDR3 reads CASSHDRIGNQPQHF. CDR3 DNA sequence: TGCGCCAGCAGTCATGATAGGATAGGCAATCAGCCCCAGCATTTT.

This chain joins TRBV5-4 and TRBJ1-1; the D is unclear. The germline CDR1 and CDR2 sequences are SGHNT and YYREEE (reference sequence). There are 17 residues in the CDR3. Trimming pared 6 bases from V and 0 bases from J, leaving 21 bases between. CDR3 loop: CASTKRRAGLMNTEAFF. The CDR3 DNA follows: TGTGCCAGCACCAAGCGGCGCGCTGGCCTAATGAACACTGAAGCTTTCTTT.

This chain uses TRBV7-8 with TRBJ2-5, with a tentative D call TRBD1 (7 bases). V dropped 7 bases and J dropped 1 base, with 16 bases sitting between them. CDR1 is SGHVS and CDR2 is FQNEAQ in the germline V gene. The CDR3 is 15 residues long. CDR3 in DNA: TGTGCCAGCACCCCAGGGGGGCCCACCCAAGAGACCCAGTACTTC. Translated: CASTPGGPTQETQYF.

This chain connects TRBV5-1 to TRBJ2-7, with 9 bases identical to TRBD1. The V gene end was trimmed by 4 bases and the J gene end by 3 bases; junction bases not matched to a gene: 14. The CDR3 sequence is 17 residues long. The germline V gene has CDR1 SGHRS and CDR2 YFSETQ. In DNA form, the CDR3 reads TGCGCCAGCAGCGCGGGGACAGGGTTCATCATAGACTACGAGCAGTACTTC. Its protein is CASSAGTGFIIDYEQYF.

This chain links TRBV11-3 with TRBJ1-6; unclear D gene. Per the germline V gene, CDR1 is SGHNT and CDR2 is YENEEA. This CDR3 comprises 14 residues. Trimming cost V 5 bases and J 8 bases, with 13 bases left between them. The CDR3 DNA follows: TGTGCCAGCAGCCCCCGGGCTCAGCATTCACCCCTCCACTTT. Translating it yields CASSPRAQHSPLHF.

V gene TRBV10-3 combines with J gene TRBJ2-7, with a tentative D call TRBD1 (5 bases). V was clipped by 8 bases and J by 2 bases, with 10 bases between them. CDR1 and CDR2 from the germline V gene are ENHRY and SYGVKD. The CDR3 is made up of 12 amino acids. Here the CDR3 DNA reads TGTGCCATCGGCGGACAAGCCTACGAGCAGTACTTC. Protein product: CAIGGQAYEQYF.

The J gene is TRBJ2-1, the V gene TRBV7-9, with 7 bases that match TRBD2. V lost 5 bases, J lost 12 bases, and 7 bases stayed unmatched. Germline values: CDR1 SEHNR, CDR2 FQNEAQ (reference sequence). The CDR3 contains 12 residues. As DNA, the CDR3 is TGTGCCAGCAGCCCGGGGACTATCGGGCAGTTCTTC. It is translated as CASSPGTIGQFF.

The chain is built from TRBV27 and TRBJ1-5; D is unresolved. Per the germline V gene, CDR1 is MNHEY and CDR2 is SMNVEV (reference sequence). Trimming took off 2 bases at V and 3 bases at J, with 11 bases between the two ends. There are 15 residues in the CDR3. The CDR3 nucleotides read TGTGCCAGCAGTTTAAGTGGCCCTTACAATCAGCCCCAGCATTTT. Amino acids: CASSLSGPYNQPQHF.

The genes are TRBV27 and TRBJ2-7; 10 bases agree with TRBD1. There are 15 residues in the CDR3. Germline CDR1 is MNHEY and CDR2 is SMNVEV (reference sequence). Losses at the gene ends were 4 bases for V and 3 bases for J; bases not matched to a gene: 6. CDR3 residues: CASSSAGTGDYEQYF. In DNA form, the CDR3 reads TGTGCCAGCAGTTCAGCTGGGACAGGGGACTACGAGCAGTACTTC.

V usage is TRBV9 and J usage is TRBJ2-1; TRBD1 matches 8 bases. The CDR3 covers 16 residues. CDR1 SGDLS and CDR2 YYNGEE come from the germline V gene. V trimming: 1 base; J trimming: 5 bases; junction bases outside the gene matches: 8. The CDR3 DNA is TGTGCCAGCAGCGTATCCTTGGGGACAGGTAACAATGAGCAGTTCTTC. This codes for CASSVSLGTGNNEQFF.

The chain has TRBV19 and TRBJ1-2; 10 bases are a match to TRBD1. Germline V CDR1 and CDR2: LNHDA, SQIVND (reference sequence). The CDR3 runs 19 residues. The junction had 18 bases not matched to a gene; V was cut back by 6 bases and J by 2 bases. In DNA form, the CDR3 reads TGTGCCAGTAGGATGGTCCCGGGACAGGGGTTGGGTCACAACTATGGCTACACCTTC. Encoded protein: CASRMVPGQGLGHNYGYTF.

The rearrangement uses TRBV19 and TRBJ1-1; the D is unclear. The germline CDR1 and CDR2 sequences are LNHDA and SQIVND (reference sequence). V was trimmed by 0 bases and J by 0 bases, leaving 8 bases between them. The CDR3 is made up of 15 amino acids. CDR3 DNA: TGTGCCAGTAGTATAGAGGGAGTAATGAACACTGAAGCTTTCTTT. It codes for CASSIEGVMNTEAFF.